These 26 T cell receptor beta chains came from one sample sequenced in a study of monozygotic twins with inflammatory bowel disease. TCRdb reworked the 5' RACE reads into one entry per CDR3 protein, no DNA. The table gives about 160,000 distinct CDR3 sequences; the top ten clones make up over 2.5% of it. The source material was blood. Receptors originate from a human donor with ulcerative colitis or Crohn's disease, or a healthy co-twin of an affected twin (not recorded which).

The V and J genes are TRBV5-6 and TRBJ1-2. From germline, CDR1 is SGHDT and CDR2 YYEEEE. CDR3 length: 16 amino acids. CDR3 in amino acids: CASTPTGLASGLGYTF.

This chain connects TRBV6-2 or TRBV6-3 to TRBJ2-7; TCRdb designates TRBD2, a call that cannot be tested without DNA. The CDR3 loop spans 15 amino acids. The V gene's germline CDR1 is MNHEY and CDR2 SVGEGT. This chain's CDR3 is CASSYRTSTMGEQYF.

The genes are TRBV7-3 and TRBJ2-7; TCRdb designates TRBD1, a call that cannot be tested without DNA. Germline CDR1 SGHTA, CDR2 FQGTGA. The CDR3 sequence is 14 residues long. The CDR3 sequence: CASSSTGSSYEQYF.

The CDR3 here is CASSLEVLANMVGEQFF. The chain links TRBV5-1 to TRBJ2-1; the D call from TCRdb, TRBD2, cannot be confirmed without DNA. CDR1 is SGHRS and CDR2 is YFSETQ in the germline V gene. The CDR3 contains 17 residues.

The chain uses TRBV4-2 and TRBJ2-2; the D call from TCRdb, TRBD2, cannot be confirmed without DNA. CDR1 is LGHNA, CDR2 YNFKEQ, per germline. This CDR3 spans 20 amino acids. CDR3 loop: CASSRKRYPGRGGNTGELFF.

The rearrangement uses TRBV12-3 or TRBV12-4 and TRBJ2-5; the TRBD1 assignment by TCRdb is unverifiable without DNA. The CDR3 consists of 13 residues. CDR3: CASSLPGEATQYF.

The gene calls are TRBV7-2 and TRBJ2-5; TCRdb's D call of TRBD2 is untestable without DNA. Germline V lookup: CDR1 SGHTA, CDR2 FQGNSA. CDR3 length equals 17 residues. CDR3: CASSQGTSGRYGETQYF.

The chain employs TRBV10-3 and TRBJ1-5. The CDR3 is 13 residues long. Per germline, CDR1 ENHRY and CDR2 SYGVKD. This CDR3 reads CAIGQRGDQPQHF.

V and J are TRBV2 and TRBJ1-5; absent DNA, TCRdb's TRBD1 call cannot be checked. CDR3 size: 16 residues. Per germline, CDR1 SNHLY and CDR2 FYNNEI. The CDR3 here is CASGRGGLSSNQPQHF.

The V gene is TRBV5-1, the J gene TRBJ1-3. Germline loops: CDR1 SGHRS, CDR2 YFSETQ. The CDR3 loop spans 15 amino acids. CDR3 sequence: CASSFGRVLGNTIYF.

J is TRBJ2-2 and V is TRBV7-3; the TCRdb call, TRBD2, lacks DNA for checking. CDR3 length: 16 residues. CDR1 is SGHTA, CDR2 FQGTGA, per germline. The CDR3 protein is CASSINPSATAGELFF. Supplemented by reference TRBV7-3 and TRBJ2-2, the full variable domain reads GAGVSQTPSNKVTEKGKYVELRCDPISGHTALYWYRQSLGQGPEFLIYFQGTGAADDSGLPNDRFFAVRPEGSVSTLKIQRTERGDSAVYLCASSINPSATAGELFFGEGSRLTVL.

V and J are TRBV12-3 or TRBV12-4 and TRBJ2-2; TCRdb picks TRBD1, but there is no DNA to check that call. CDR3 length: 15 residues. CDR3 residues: CASSPYTPRGGELFF.

CDR3: CASSVPRLDSGIYNEQFF. The rearrangement uses TRBV9 and TRBJ2-1; there is no DNA to check the TCRdb D call of TRBD2. This CDR3 contains 18 residues. Germline CDR1 and CDR2: SGDLS and YYNGEE. Drawing the rest from reference TRBV9 and TRBJ2-1, the complete variable domain is DSGVTQTPKHLITATGQRVTLRCSPRSGDLSVYWYQQSLDQGLQFLIQYYNGEERAKGNILERFSAQQFPDLHSELNLSSLELGDSALYFCASSVPRLDSGIYNEQFFGPGTRLTVL.

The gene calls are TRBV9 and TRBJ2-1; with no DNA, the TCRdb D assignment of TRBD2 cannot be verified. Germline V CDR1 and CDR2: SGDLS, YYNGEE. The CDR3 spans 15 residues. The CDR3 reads CASSVGTSPYNEQFF.

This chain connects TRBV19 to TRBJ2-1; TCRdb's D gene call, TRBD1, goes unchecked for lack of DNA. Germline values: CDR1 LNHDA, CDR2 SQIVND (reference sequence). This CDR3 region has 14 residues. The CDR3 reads CASSMGQSINEQFF.

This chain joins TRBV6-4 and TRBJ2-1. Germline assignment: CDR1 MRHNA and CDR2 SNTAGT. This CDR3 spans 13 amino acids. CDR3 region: CASSGQDHNEQFF.

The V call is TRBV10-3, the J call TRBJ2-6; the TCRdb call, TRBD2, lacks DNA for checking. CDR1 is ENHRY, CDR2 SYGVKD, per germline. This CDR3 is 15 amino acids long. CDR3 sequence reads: CAITGGGPGANVLTF.

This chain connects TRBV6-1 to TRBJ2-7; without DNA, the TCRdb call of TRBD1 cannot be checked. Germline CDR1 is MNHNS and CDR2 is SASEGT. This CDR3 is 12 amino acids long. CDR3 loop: CGSRDRVNEQYF.

This CDR3 is CATSRDHGTGKNIQYF. The chain has TRBV15 and TRBJ2-4; TCRdb returns TRBD1, unconfirmable since there is no DNA. CDR1 is LNHNV, CDR2 YYDKDF, per germline (reference sequence). CDR3 length: 16 amino acids.

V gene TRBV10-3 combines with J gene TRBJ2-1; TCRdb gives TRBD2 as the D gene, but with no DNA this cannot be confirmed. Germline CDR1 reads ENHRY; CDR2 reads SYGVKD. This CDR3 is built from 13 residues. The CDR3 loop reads CAITPGLYNEQFF.

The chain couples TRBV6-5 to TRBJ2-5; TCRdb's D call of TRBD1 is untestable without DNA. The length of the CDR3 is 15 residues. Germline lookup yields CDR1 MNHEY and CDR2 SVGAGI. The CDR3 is CASSYSGTVAETQYF.

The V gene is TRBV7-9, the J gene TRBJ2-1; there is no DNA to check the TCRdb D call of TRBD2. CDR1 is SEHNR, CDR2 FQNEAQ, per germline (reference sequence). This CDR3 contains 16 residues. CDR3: CASSLVGLAGGGEQFF. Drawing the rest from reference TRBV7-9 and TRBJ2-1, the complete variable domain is DTGVSQNPRHKITKRGQNVTFRCDPISEHNRLYWYRQTLGQGPEFLTYFQNEAQLEKSRLLSDRFSAERPKGSFSTLEIQRTEQGDSAMYLCASSLVGLAGGGEQFFGPGTRLTVL.

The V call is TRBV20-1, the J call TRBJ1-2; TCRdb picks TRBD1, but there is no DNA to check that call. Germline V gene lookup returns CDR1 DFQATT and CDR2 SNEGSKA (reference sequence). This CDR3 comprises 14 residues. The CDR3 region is CSARESDRFYGYTF.

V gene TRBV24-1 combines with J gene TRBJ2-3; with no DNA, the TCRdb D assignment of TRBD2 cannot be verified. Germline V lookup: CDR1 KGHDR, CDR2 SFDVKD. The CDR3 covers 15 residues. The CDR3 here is CATSDWQALTDTQYF.

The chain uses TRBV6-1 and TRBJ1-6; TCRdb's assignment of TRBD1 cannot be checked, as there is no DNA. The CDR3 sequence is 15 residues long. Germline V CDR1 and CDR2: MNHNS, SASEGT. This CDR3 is CASISTVSYNSPLHF.

The CDR3 here is CASSGKHRDRGYNEQFF. The chain links TRBV9 to TRBJ2-1; TCRdb's D call, TRBD1, is unchecked because there is no DNA. Germline V gene sequence: CDR1 SGDLS, CDR2 YYNGEE. The length of the CDR3 is 17 residues.